This T cell receptor beta chain came from a study of blood T cells in healthy people across ages. V lost 6 bases to trimming and J lost 0 bases; unmatched junction nucleotides: 5. The CDR3 totals 14 residues. CDR1 and CDR2 from the germline V gene are SQVTM and ANQGSEA. This clonotype was seen ten or more times. A J-beta primer mix and a sample-barcoded 5' primer were used in a second PCR of about 7 to 12 cycles. TCRdb re-called the 5' RACE reads through MiXCR, storing one row per CDR3 protein. The repertoire has about 780,000 distinct CDR3 sequences, about 45% of them found once; the top ten carry over 15%.

The rearrangement links TRBV29-1 to TRBJ2-3, with 8 nucleotides matching TRBD2. Sequences were obtained from blood. The receptor was isolated from an elderly man in good health. CDR3 residues: CSVGTSPSTDTQYF. DNA of the CDR3: TGCAGCGTCGGGACTAGTCCCAGCACAGATACGCAGTATTTT.